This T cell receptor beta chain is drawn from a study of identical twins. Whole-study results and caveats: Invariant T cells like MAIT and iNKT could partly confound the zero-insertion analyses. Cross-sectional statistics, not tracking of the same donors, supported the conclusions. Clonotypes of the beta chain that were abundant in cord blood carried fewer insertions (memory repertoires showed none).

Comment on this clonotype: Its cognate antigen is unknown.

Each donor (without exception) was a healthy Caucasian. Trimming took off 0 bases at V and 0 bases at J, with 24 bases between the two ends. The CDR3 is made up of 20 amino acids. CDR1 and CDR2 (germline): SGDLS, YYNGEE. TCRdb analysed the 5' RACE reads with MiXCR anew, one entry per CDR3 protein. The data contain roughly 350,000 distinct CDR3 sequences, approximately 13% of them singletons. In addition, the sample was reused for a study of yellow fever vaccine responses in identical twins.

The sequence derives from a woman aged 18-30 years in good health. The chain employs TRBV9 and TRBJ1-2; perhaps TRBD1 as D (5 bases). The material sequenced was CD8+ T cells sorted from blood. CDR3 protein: CASSVEEGLNSRLSNYGYTF. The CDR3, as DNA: TGTGCCAGCAGCGTAGAGGAGGGACTCAACTCTCGCCTCTCTAACTATGGCTACACCTTC.